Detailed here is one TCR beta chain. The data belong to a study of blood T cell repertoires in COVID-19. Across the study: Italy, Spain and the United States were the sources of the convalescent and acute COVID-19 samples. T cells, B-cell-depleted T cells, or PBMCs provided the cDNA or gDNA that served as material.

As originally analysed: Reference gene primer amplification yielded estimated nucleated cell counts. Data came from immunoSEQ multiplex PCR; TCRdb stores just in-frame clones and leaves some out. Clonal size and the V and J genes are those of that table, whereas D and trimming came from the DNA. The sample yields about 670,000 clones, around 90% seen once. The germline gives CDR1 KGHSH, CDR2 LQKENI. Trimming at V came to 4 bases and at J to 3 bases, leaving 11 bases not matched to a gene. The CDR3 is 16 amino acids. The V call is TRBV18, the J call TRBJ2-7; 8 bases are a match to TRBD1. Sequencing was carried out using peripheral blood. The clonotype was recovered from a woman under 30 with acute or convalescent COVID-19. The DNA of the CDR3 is TGTGCCAGCTCACTCATGACAGGGGCTTTAAGCTACGAGCAGTACTTC. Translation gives CASSLMTGALSYEQYF.